This T cell receptor (beta chain) was observed in a study of blood T cell repertoires in COVID-19. Study background: Acute and convalescent COVID-19 specimens originated in the United States, Italy and Spain.

Membership in each cohort depended on participant-reported clinical history. People in the exposed group encountered a COVID-19 case within 2 weeks before entering the study. This clone occurred a few times. CDR3 length: 14 amino acids. The V segment lost 5 bases and the J segment 4 bases; nucleotides outside the gene matches: 5. Germline CDR1 MDHEN, CDR2 SYDVKM. In the original analysis: From reference gene primer amplification, estimates of nucleated cell counts were derived. Produced via immunoSEQ multiplex PCR; TCRdb's table is partial and in-frame only. V, J and clone size were drawn from that table, and D and trimming were deduced from the DNA. Counted here are over 200,000 clones, about 87% occurring once; the ten biggest clones make up about 4%.

This receptor was obtained from a woman aged 25 to 39 who had been exposed to COVID-19. Sequencing was carried out using PBMCs or T cells enriched from blood (not recorded which). The chain joins TRBV28 to TRBJ2-7; TRBD1 matches 10 bases. The CDR3 protein is CASSTGTGVYEQYF. The CDR3 region has the DNA TGTGCCAGCAGTACCGGGACAGGGGTTTACGAGCAGTACTTC.